Listed here is a single T cell receptor (beta chain). The table came from immunoSEQ multiplex PCR; TCRdb's copy has only in-frame clones and leaves some out. This sample has more than 100,000 clones; about 88% occur once, and the top ten carry roughly 17%. This entry belongs to a study of blood T cell repertoires in COVID-19. The germline CDR1 and CDR2 sequences are SEHNR and FQNEAQ (reference sequence). This CDR3 is built from 12 residues. The V and J ends lost 1 base and 11 bases respectively, with 11 bases between them. The receptor's source is a woman aged 80 or over with acute or convalescent COVID-19. Sequenced sample: peripheral blood. The rearrangement joins TRBV7-9 to TRBJ1-1, with a weak D call TRBD1 (5 bases). The CDR3 nucleotides read TGTGCCAGCAGCTTAGAATCAGGGCGTGCTTTCTTT. Translation: CASSLESGRAFF.